This TCR beta chain was sequenced during a study of CD8+ T cells in alopecia areata. This CDR3 has 15 residues. The authors extracted RNA and reverse transcribed it into cDNA as the sequencing template. Measured with immunoSEQ multiplex PCR; TCRdb has only the in-frame clones, and not every one. The sample shows 150,000 or so clones, roughly 60% of them seen only once. This clone was found many times. Antigen: not known. Study results and limitations: Affected scalp, especially in alopecia totalis/universalis, had a higher clonality than normal scalp did.

The sequencing sample was made of CD4+ T cells sorted from blood. V and J are TRBV21-1 and TRBJ2-7; the listed D gene, TRBD2, was not tested against the DNA. TRBV21-1 constitutes a pseudogene. The TCR originated in a human donor in good health. The CDR3 reads CASSKEAGVTYEQYF. Written as DNA, the CDR3 is TGTGCCAGCAGCAAAGAGGCGGGGGTAACCTACGAGCAGTACTTC.